This T cell receptor beta chain was retrieved from a study of blood T cell repertoires in COVID-19. Across the study: Whether acute or convalescent, the COVID-19 samples came from the United States, Italy and Spain. T cells, B-cell-depleted T cells, or PBMCs supplied cDNA or gDNA.

Germline trimming cut 1 base from V and 3 bases from J; bases unmatched to any gene: 2. Germline assignment: CDR1 LNHDA and CDR2 SQIVND (reference sequence). This CDR3 region has 14 residues. Study processing details: Estimation of nucleated cell counts was performed using reference gene primer amplification. Assay used: immunoSEQ multiplex PCR; TCRdb lists only in-frame clones, some missing. Clone size and the V and J calls come from that table; the DNA yielded D and trimming. This table has 130,000 to 150,000 clones, approximately 80% appearing once. V is TRBV19 and J is TRBJ1-2, with 7 bases aligning to TRBD1. Material: peripheral blood. This TCR came from a woman of 80 years or more in a cohort sampled during active or convalescent COVID-19. CDR3 nucleotide sequence: TGTGCCAGTAGTATAGGGACAGGAGACTATGGCTACACCTTC. Its translation is CASSIGTGDYGYTF.